Included here is one T cell receptor (beta chain) sequence, with context. Noted time point: patch test 1, 2 weeks after DPC sensitization. Treatment here: therapeutic diphenylcyclopropenone sensitization with weekly scalp DPC. Germline CDR1 MNHNY, CDR2 SVGAGI (reference sequence). This CDR3 comprises 14 residues. The V and J ends lost 6 bases and 6 bases respectively, with 17 bases between them. This record comes from a study of human T cells and chemical hapten exposure. In TCRdb, the RACE reads were re-called with MiXCR into one record per CDR3 protein. The table records 380,000 or so distinct CDR3 sequences, 4.8% of them present only once.

The receptor was derived from a woman aged 45 to 65 with alopecia areata. Some clones in this sample may be carry-over from other donors' samples. J is TRBJ2-5 and V is TRBV6-6; tentatively, D is TRBD2 (6 bases). The sequences come from whole blood, collected in connection with sensitization to the hapten diphenylcyclopropenone (DPC). The CDR3 is CASSSPTSRKTQYF. In DNA, the CDR3 is TGTGCCAGCAGCTCCCCGACTAGTAGGAAGACCCAGTACTTC.